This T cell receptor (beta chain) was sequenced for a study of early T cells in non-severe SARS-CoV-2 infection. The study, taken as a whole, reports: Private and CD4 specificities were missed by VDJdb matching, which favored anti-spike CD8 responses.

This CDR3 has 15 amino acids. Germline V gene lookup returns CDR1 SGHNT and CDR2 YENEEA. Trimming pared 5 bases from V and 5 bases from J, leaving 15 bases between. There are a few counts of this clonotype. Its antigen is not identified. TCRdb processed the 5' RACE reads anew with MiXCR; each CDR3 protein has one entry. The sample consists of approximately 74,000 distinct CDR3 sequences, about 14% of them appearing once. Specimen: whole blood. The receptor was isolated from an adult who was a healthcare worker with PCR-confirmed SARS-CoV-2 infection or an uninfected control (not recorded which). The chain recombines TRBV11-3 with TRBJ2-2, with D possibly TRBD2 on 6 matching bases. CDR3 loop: CASSPSGGMTGELFF. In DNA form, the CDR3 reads TGTGCCAGCAGCCCGTCGGGCGGGATGACCGGGGAGCTGTTTTTT.